This T cell receptor (beta chain) was found in a study of cytomegalovirus exposure and HLA in healthy donors (dated 2017 in TCRdb). For the wider study: In an earlier analysis of approximately 500 of the donors, 250 to 300 Gb of sequence data and 90 million to 120 million unique TCR beta sequences from approximately 180 million T cells were reported. An early release covering 500 to 750 HLA-typed donors comprised 300 to 350 gigabases of sequencing data and around 80 million unique TCR sequences. Typing coverage differed by locus: A, B, C, DRB1 and DQB1 were typed in roughly 620-630 donors, DQA1 in about 550, DPA1 in some 570, and DPB1 in approximately 450. Among around 400 genotyped donors of the cohort, an average of around 220,000 unique TCR beta nucleotide sequences was sequenced per donor, of which roughly 17% were non-productive. Along with the roughly 710-subject first cohort, a separate validation cohort of over a hundred different subjects was used. HLA typing included class I and class II loci at four-digit resolution. Among the roughly 430 genotyped donors, about 85% belonged to the genetic ancestry cluster associated with self-reported Caucasian donors. To decide whether each TCR beta V gene segment behaved as functional or pseudogenic, an earlier analysis of fewer than 750 of the donors relied on high-throughput TCR beta sequencing. To predict cytomegalovirus infection status, the study combined high-throughput TCR immunosequencing, statistical association of individual TCRs with disease status, and machine learning. Donor age, sex, ethnicity and CMV serostatus were compiled together with the repertoire data. The study aimed to test whether cataloging public T cell receptors could reveal signatures of past pathogen exposure. Roughly five DR-DQ haplotypes were handled as single units for association and clustering, since linkage in the cohort was strong. To study patterns of TCR occurrence, a later analysis re-analyzed previously published TCR beta repertoires from around 670 donors and added high-resolution HLA genotyping. Using immunosequencing, the study profiled T cell repertoires from fewer than 850 subjects and related those repertoires to cytomegalovirus serostatus. In the later analysis, no new phenotypic data were used to find candidate immune exposures; instead, reliance was placed on TCR beta sequences and their occurrence across donors. Every repertoire in the discovery cohort had been generated on one and the same sequencing platform. A later genetic analysis used genome-wide SNP genotypes for about 65% of the roughly 670 donors, treating that subset as a discovery cohort. What the authors observed across the whole study: Assigning TCR associations to individual alleles was difficult when HLA alleles, especially DR and DQ, strongly co-occurred. A further reported finding was that TCR beta sequences accurately predicted the HLA-A and HLA-B alleles for most subjects in the first cohort. According to the authors, the approach could potentially be generalized to other disease states and immunological phenotypes. A cluster of highly shared sequence variants was judged likely to represent a technical artifact of the sequencing pipeline. In a later analysis, HLA-associated TCR beta chains were found to be more clonally expanded and to have lower generation probabilities than equally common non-associated chains. The 87-base-pair reads could not distinguish some IMGT-functional V segments, including TRBV6-2 and TRBV6-3, so those segments were excluded. According to a later analysis, parvovirus B19, influenza, CMV and Epstein-Barr virus appeared linked to several top co-occurrence clusters. A later genetic analysis reported fewer N-insertions in productive TCRs among donors in an Asian-associated ancestry cluster than the roughly 700-donor mean. The earlier analysis of almost 600 of the donors excluded roughly 17 rarely observed V segments, including chromosome 9 orphons, because counts were too low. The presence/absence analyses assumed that sequencing depth was roughly uniform across donors, and that assumption may not be true. A few of the identified cytomegalovirus-associated TCR beta chains were confirmed in vitro to be specific for cytomegalovirus antigens. Across donors, most TCR sequences were observed very rarely, whereas some public TCRs were present in many individuals. This cohort had only TCR beta chains sequenced, and the lack of alpha or paired-chain data limited which features could be detected. In a later analysis, the rate of TCR association differed among HLA loci, with DRB1 alleles having the most associated TCRs and HLA-C alleles having the fewest. In a later genetic analysis, a missense DCLRE1C variant was associated with V-gene and J-gene trimming of TCR beta chains, and the association was replicated in an independent cohort. Linkage disequilibrium might explain the correlated functional status among segregating V segments, but an unknown experimental factor could not be excluded. In a later analysis, some 17,000 TCR beta sequences were associated with specific HLA alleles at a false discovery rate of 0.05. Because HLA typing was missing for some donors at each locus, association tests included only the typed subset. Most CMV-associated TCR beta chains appeared to be HLA-restricted in a later analysis, and the HLA associations seemed to be driven largely by CMV exposure. In both the original and validation cohorts, the classifier was reported to diagnose cytomegalovirus status with high specificity and sensitivity. In an earlier analysis of approximately 590 of the donors, most TCR beta V segments were observed in productive rearrangements about 87% or about 30% of the time, broadly matching IMGT annotations. For the cohort, immune exposure information was limited to CMV serostatus. The study gave a list of some 150 TCR beta chains associated with cytomegalovirus.

In total, 500 to 700 healthy bone marrow donors made up the cohort. At the time of sampling, every cohort member was nominally healthy, though immune exposures that went unrecorded were likely present. The donor was CMV seropositive and was included in the group of 250 to 300 seropositive cohort members. A peripheral blood sample was provided by each donor, and peripheral blood mononuclear cells were used for TCR beta sequencing. The Qiagen DNeasy Blood Extraction Kit was used to extract genomic DNA from the blood cell samples. Receptor amplification or capture employed the immunoSEQ multiplex PCR assay. For the multiplex PCR, a mixture combining 60 forward primers for TCR Vbeta segments and 13 reverse primers for TCR Jbeta segments was used. Amplification of the CDR3 region of rearranged TCR beta genes was performed with a multiplex PCR assay on genomic DNA. The amplified TCR beta libraries were sequenced on the Illumina HiSeq System as 87-base-pair reads. Regarding the original processing steps: A later analysis counted approximately 84 million unique TCR beta chains across the 550 to 700 repertoires, and 10 million to 12 million of these chains were shared by at least two donors. Raw reads were error-corrected and collapsed into unique sequences with a nearest-neighbor algorithm that merged closely related sequences to remove PCR and sequencing errors. Alignment of CDR3 sequences to IMGT reference sequences was used to assign V, D and J gene segments. For a sequence to be retained, a match of at least six nucleotides was required to both a V gene segment and a J gene segment. Rearrangements were classified as productive when the CDR3 lacked stop codons and remained in frame with V and J, and all other rearrangements were classified as non-productive. CDR3 was defined according to IMGT convention as the region running from the second conserved V-encoded cysteine to the conserved J-encoded phenylalanine. The earlier analysis of more than 450 of the donors excluded sequences that lacked an unambiguous match to a single V gene segment. An earlier analysis of fewer than 750 of the donors classified V segments as functional when productive rearrangements were above 56.7% and as segregating when the standard deviation between donors was above 5%. A statistical classification framework was developed to diagnose cytomegalovirus status using the catalog of TCR beta chain sequences. In a later analysis, V and J genes were assigned by comparing TCR nucleotide sequences against IMGT/GENE-DB human TR gene sequences. In a later analysis, CDR3 sequences and most-parsimonious VDJ recombination scenarios were assigned using the TCRdist pipeline. In a later analysis, each TCR beta chain was defined by its CDR3 amino acid sequence together with its V-gene family, and reads without a unique V-gene family were excluded. To address suspected cross-contamination and a sequencing artifact, a later analysis removed a few hundred highly shared, low-generation-probability nucleotide sequences. In a later analysis, a clonal expansion index was calculated for each public chain from normalized within-repertoire ranks of inferred template counts. In a later analysis, generation probabilities were computed with a VDJ recombination model fitted to out-of-frame rearrangements, and the resulting probabilities were checked against IGoR. In a later analysis, hypergeometric tests were used to score TCR-TCR, TCR-HLA and TCR-CMV co-occurrence, with a repertoire-size bias correction applied to TCR pairs. A later analysis estimated false discovery rates by permuting HLA or CMV assignments 20 times. In a later analysis, co-occurring TCRs were grouped using DBSCAN, and TCRdist sequence similarity was added for clustering within HLA-allele-positive subsets. Repertoires with fewer than 30,000 or more than 120,000 public chains, plus five repertoires with anomalous nucleotide sharing, were excluded from co-occurrence clustering. TCRdb limited this immuneACCESS table to in-frame rearrangements with V and J called. A share of clones is missing; checked studies link under half to unresolved V genes, and the rest is unexplained. The D gene and trimming were derived from the DNA, and the V and J assignments and clone size from that table. The table for this sample lists roughly 100,000 clones; 10% to 15% of them were counted only once. Approximately 16% of the sample rests with the top ten.

In the germline V gene, CDR1 corresponds to SGDLS and CDR2 to YYNGEE. The CDR3 spans 14 residues, from the cysteine through the phenylalanine. The read is trimmed to its CDR3 DNA, 42 bases read in frame from base 1. Cut back by 4 bases and 7 bases, the V and J ends lie 14 bases apart. On this clone: Its antigen has not been determined. No base qualities exist here, and no much larger clone lies one base off it.

The sample was PBMCs. This chain joins TRBV9 to TRBJ2-2; the best D guess is TRBD2, with 7 bases matching. The receptor comes from a man aged 35-49 years in good health and CMV-seropositive. The sequenced DNA is TGTGCCAGCAGCCGAAAGGGGGGGAGCGGGGAGCTGTTTTTT. This is translated as CASSRKGGSGELFF.